This T cell receptor (beta chain) was identified in a study of T cell changes during pregnancy in multiple sclerosis. The CDR3 is made up of 16 amino acids. The V and J ends lost 2 bases and 4 bases, in that order; junction bases with no gene match: 11. CDR1 and CDR2 from the germline V gene are SGHNT and YYREEE (reference sequence). In its sample, this clone was seen once. TCRdb keeps only in-frame clones here, not all; method: immunoSEQ multiplex PCR. The sample carries 70,000 or so clones, about nine tenths recorded once. The starting material was peripheral blood, obtained in the third trimester of pregnancy. This TCR came from a female donor in good health, enrolled as a control in a pregnancy study. This chain links TRBV5-4 with TRBJ2-7, with 8 bases identical to TRBD1. CDR3 sequence (DNA): TGTGCCAGCAGCTTTGGGGCAGGGGGCCATCGGTACGAGCAGTACTTC. This sequence encodes CASSFGAGGHRYEQYF. The complete variable domain, with remaining parts taken from reference TRBV5-4 and TRBJ2-7, reads ETGVTQSPTHLIKTRGQQVTLRCSSQSGHNTVSWYQQALGQGPQFIFQYYREEENGRGNFPPRFSGLQFPNYSSELNVNALELDDSALYLCASSFGAGGHRYEQYFGPGTRLTVT.